The present T cell receptor beta chain was sequenced within a study of beta chain features in type 1 diabetes. Findings and caveats of the study: More deletions and fewer insertions at VDJ junctions were found in patients with type 1 diabetes.

As regards this clone: Its specificity is unknown.

Isolated RNA was reverse transcribed in full, so expressed TCRB transcripts were sequenced. Generated by immunoSEQ multiplex PCR, the TCRdb table keeps only in-frame clones and is missing some. Altogether roughly 380,000 clones are present, about 18% being singletons, with the ten largest covering 0.044%. Germline V gene data show CDR1 as LGHNA and CDR2 as YNFKEQ. Trimming stripped 0 bases from V and 3 bases from J, with 15 bases between. This CDR3 has 17 residues. The sample consisted of naive CD4+ T cells from blood. This clonotype was sampled from a woman between 18 and 30 years old in good health. The chain joins TRBV4-2 to TRBJ2-1; maybe TRBD2 (5 bases). DNA of the CDR3: TGTGCCAGCAGCCAAGAATCTAGCCTAGCCCTCTACAATGAGCAGTTCTTC. This gives the protein CASSQESSLALYNEQFF.